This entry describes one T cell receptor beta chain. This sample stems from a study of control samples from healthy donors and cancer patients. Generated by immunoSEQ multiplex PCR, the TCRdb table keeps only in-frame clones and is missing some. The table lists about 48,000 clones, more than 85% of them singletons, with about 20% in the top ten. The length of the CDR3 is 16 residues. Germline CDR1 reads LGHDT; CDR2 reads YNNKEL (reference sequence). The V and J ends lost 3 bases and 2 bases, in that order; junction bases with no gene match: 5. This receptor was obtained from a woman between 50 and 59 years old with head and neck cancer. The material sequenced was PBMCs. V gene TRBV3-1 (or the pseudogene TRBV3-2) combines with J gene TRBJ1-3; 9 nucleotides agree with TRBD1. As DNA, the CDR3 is TGTGCCAGCAGCCACCTCGGACAGGGGACTGGAAACACCATATATTTT. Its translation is CASSHLGQGTGNTIYF.